This TCR beta chain was documented in a study of T-cell reconstitution after alpha-beta-depleted transplantation in children. This clonotype showed up just a few times. Antigen specificity is unknown. Unique molecular identifiers were used to barcode this TCRbeta library. TCRdb analysed the PCR reads with MiXCR anew, one entry per CDR3 protein. The table lists fewer than 550,000 distinct CDR3 sequences, 15% to 20% of them singletons. Overall study results and limits: Alpha-beta T cells present about two months after transplant were reported to originate from several hundred expanded graft clones. Newly made T cells mostly supplied T-cell counts and diversity one year after transplant. At day 60, the high TCRbeta diversity found in some patients originated from recipient T cells and thymic progenitors that had survived.

The CDR3 sequence is 14 residues long. From germline, CDR1 is DFQATT and CDR2 SNEGSKA (reference sequence). V lost 6 bases and J lost 9; bases outside the gene matches: 12. This chain connects TRBV20-1 to TRBJ2-2; 8 bases line up with TRBD1. The starting material was PBMCs, mostly from graft donor cells, obtained 360 days after TCRalphabeta/CD19-depleted stem cell transplant. This clonotype was sampled from a boy in the first two years of life who had a stem cell transplant for Wiskott-Aldrich syndrome, so the T cells may come from the graft donor. This CDR3 reads CSARRGQTHRELFF. CDR3 in DNA: TGCAGTGCCCGCAGGGGGCAAACGCACCGGGAGCTGTTTTTT.